This T cell receptor beta chain was documented in a study of PD-1 blockade in classical Hodgkin lymphoma. Across the study: Treatment was intravenous nivolumab, 3 mg/kg every 2 weeks, until progression.

Trimming pared 4 bases from V and 1 base from J, leaving 8 bases between. The CDR3 has 13 amino acids. CDR1 and CDR2 from the germline V gene are MDHEN and SYDVKM. Worth noting for this clone: Its antigen is still unknown.

Study-level findings and limits: The drivers behind the repertoire differences, possibly disease activity or prior therapy, remain undefined. It was CD4+ TCR diversity, not CD8+, that rose significantly by C4D1.

The repertoire was sequenced with immunoSEQ multiplex PCR; TCRdb's copy has only in-frame clones and lacks some. The table records tens of thousands of clones, less than 95% of them present only once. Time point noted: cycle 4 day 1 (C4D1), after six to seven weeks of nivolumab. Each of the patients experienced relapse following autologous stem cell transplantation, and their brentuximab vedotin exposure differed. The receptor was derived from a human donor with classical Hodgkin lymphoma. The source material was peripheral blood mononuclear cells (PBMCs), sampled before the fourth cycle of nivolumab. This chain uses TRBV28 with TRBJ2-7; TRBD1 might be the D (6 bases). For the CDR3, the DNA is TGTGCCAGCAGTTACGGACAGTCCTACGAGCAGTACTTC. As protein: CASSYGQSYEQYF.